The 3 T cell receptor beta chains in this list originate from one sample, sequenced in a study of T cells in Graves' hyperthyroidism and ophthalmopathy. Researchers took RNA transcripts and amplified the TCR beta CDR3 regions from them. First-round RT-PCR targeting the TCR CDR3 was performed with the HTBI primer set. TCRdb re-called the multiplex PCR reads with MiXCR, one entry per CDR3 protein. This table holds over 700,000 distinct CDR3 sequences, 38% found once. The sample comprised blood. The receptor set was obtained from a man younger than 35 with Graves' hyperthyroidism.

This chain uses TRBV20-1 with TRBJ1-1; D unresolved. CDR1 and CDR2 from the germline V gene are DFQATT and SNEGSKA (reference sequence). Trimming took 2 bases from V and 6 from J, leaving 7 bases between them. CDR3 length: 11 residues. The CDR3 reads CSARWQPEAFF. The DNA of the CDR3 is TGCAGTGCTAGATGGCAGCCTGAAGCTTTCTTT.

The sample holds a few counts of this clonotype. The rearrangement links TRBV12-3 or TRBV12-4 to TRBJ2-7; the D gene is possibly TRBD1 (5 bases). The CDR3 has 14 amino acids. The V and J ends lost 6 bases and 2 bases respectively, with 14 bases between them. CDR3 region: CASSQPTVTYEQYF. The CDR3 nucleotides are TGTGCCAGCAGCCAGCCGACAGTAACCTACGAGCAGTACTTC.

About this clonotype itself: This is likely a read error, given that the CDR3 carries no conserved phenylalanine or tryptophan at its end. The limits of the CDR3 on the DNA are not certain, so only TCRdb's listed CDR3 is given. The rearrangement joins TRBV9 to TRBJ1-4; whether TRBD1, the table's D call, matches the DNA was not checked. CDR1 and CDR2 from the germline V gene are SGDLS and YYNGEE. The CDR3 numbers 8 amino acids, ends counted. The CDR3 sequence: CASSGDRA.